A selection of T cell receptor beta chains follows, all from one sample in a study of blood T cell repertoires in COVID-19. TCRdb keeps only in-frame clones here, not all; method: immunoSEQ multiplex PCR. The table lists tens of thousands of clones, roughly 84% of them singletons. The sequenced sample consisted of peripheral blood. The receptors were sampled from a human donor in a cohort sampled during active COVID-19. Each CDR3 is given with its conserved first and last residue. The D gene is left open where the match is weak. Clone size, where shown, is once, few, many, or a class for clones that have expanded.

D gene: TRBD1
clone size: -
J gene: TRBJ1-6
V gene: TRBV30
CDR3 protein: CAWEGTGLNSPLHF
CDR3 DNA: TGTGCCTGGGAGGGGACAGGGCTAAATTCACCCCTCCACTTT

D gene: TRBD1
clone size: -
J gene: TRBJ1-5
V gene: TRBV15
CDR3 protein: CATSRAGQGSNQPQHF
CDR3 DNA: TGTGCCACCAGCAGAGCCGGACAGGGGTCCAATCAGCCCCAGCATTTT

D gene: TRBD2
clone size: -
J gene: TRBJ2-7
V gene: TRBV6-5
CDR3 protein: CASRILAGASYEQYF
CDR3 DNA: TGTGCCAGCAGAATCCTAGCGGGAGCTTCCTACGAGCAGTACTTC

D gene: TRBD1
clone size: -
J gene: TRBJ1-1
V gene: TRBV5-1
CDR3 protein: CASSSGQGRGTEAFF
CDR3 DNA: TGCGCCAGCAGCTCTGGACAGGGGCGGGGCACTGAAGCTTTCTTT

D gene: -
clone size: few
J gene: TRBJ1-1
V gene: TRBV18
CDR3 protein: CASSPEGQNTEAFF
CDR3 DNA: TGTGCCAGCTCACCAGAGGGACAAAACACTGAAGCTTTCTTT

D gene: -
clone size: -
J gene: TRBJ2-5
V gene: TRBV5-1
CDR3 protein: CASSAGLRGRETQYF
CDR3 DNA: TGCGCCAGCAGCGCCGGTTTGAGAGGGAGAGAGACCCAGTACTTC

D gene: TRBD1
clone size: -
J gene: TRBJ2-3
V gene: TRBV7-9
CDR3 protein: CASSLVEGGADTQYF
CDR3 DNA: TGTGCCAGCAGCTTAGTTGAAGGGGGCGCTGATACGCAGTATTTT

D gene: -
clone size: -
J gene: TRBJ1-1
V gene: TRBV7-2
CDR3 protein: CASSLDSTPNTEAFF
CDR3 DNA: TGTGCCAGCAGCTTAGACAGTACACCGAACACTGAAGCTTTCTTT

D gene: -
clone size: -
J gene: TRBJ2-7
V gene: TRBV27
CDR3 protein: CASSPPLRAGQYF
CDR3 DNA: TGTGCCAGCAGTCCTCCCTTACGGGCGGGGCAGTACTTC

D gene: -
clone size: -
J gene: TRBJ2-2
V gene: TRBV15
CDR3 protein: CATSREPPLLGRTGELFF
CDR3 DNA: TGTGCCACCAGCAGAGAGCCCCCCCTACTGGGGCGGACCGGGGAGCTGTTTTTT

D gene: TRBD1
clone size: -
J gene: TRBJ1-3
V gene: TRBV3-1/TRBV3-2
CDR3 protein: CASSQRGPGNTIYF
CDR3 DNA: TGTGCCAGCAGCCAGAGGGGGCCCGGAAACACCATATATTTT

D gene: -
clone size: -
J gene: TRBJ1-5
V gene: TRBV28
CDR3 protein: CASSLTPRGYGNQPQHF
CDR3 DNA: TGTGCCAGCAGTTTAACCCCGAGGGGGTACGGCAATCAGCCCCAGCATTTT

D gene: TRBD1
clone size: -
J gene: TRBJ1-5
V gene: TRBV4-2
CDR3 protein: CASSLGTGLLSNQPQHF
CDR3 DNA: TGTGCCAGCAGCCTTGGGACAGGGCTATTAAGCAATCAGCCCCAGCATTTT

D gene: TRBD1
clone size: once
J gene: TRBJ2-5
V gene: TRBV13
CDR3 protein: CASSSGTGGLETQYF
CDR3 DNA: TGTGCCAGCAGCTCCGGGACAGGGGGTTTGGAGACCCAGTACTTC

D gene: TRBD1
clone size: -
J gene: TRBJ1-5
V gene: TRBV7-6
CDR3 protein: CASGTASNQPQHF
CDR3 DNA: TGTGCCAGCGGGACAGCGAGCAATCAGCCCCAGCATTTT

D gene: TRBD1
clone size: -
J gene: TRBJ1-1
V gene: TRBV7-8
CDR3 protein: CASSRTGHIEAFF
CDR3 DNA: TGTGCCAGCAGCCGGACAGGGCACATTGAAGCTTTCTTT

D gene: TRBD2
clone size: -
J gene: TRBJ2-3
V gene: TRBV28
CDR3 protein: CASSTTRGGQDTQYF
CDR3 DNA: TGTGCCAGCAGTACGACCCGGGGAGGGCAAGATACGCAGTATTTT

D gene: TRBD2
clone size: -
J gene: TRBJ2-1
V gene: TRBV7-9
CDR3 protein: CASSLGSGGAANEQFF
CDR3 DNA: TGTGCCAGCAGCTTAGGAAGCGGGGGGGCAGCAAATGAGCAGTTCTTC

D gene: TRBD1
clone size: -
J gene: TRBJ1-1
V gene: TRBV6-1
CDR3 protein: CASSETRGTGFYAEAFF
CDR3 DNA: TGTGCCAGCAGTGAAACCCGGGGGACAGGGTTTTACGCTGAAGCTTTCTTT

D gene: TRBD1
clone size: -
J gene: TRBJ2-3
V gene: TRBV20-1
CDR3 protein: CSASKLATGGLSTDTQYF
CDR3 DNA: TGCAGTGCTAGTAAGCTGGCTACAGGGGGCCTTAGCACAGATACGCAGTATTTT

D gene: -
clone size: -
J gene: TRBJ2-7
V gene: TRBV5-4
CDR3 protein: CASSLSGRFDNEQYF
CDR3 DNA: TGTGCCAGCAGCTTGTCCGGGAGATTCGACAACGAGCAGTACTTC

D gene: TRBD1
clone size: -
J gene: TRBJ2-7
V gene: TRBV11-3
CDR3 protein: CASSQIHSGQLPYEQYF
CDR3 DNA: TGTGCCAGCAGTCAGATACACTCGGGACAGCTTCCCTACGAGCAGTACTTC

D gene: TRBD1
clone size: -
J gene: TRBJ1-5
V gene: TRBV7-9
CDR3 protein: CASSFSRTGSYNQPQHF
CDR3 DNA: TGTGCCAGCAGCTTTTCTCGGACAGGGTCCTACAATCAGCCCCAGCATTTT

D gene: -
clone size: -
J gene: TRBJ2-3
V gene: TRBV6-5
CDR3 protein: CASSLLAPSTDTQYF
CDR3 DNA: TGTGCCAGCAGTCTTCTGGCACCGAGCACAGATACGCAGTATTTT

D gene: TRBD1
clone size: few
J gene: TRBJ1-1
V gene: TRBV5-6
CDR3 protein: CASDNRGWGTEAFF
CDR3 DNA: TGTGCCAGTGATAACAGGGGGTGGGGTACTGAAGCTTTCTTT

D gene: -
clone size: -
J gene: TRBJ2-7
V gene: TRBV28
CDR3 protein: CASGSGVYEQYF
CDR3 DNA: TGTGCCAGCGGGAGTGGGGTCTACGAGCAGTACTTC

D gene: -
clone size: -
J gene: TRBJ1-3
V gene: TRBV3-1/TRBV3-2
CDR3 protein: CASSSVTGSGNTIYF
CDR3 DNA: TGTGCCAGCAGCAGCGTAACGGGCTCTGGAAACACCATATATTTT

D gene: -
clone size: -
J gene: TRBJ2-2
V gene: TRBV21-1
CDR3 protein: CASSKEGGRSFGELFF
CDR3 DNA: TGTGCCAGCAGCAAAGAGGGCGGGAGGTCGTTCGGGGAGCTGTTTTTT

D gene: TRBD2
clone size: -
J gene: TRBJ2-3
V gene: TRBV4-1
CDR3 protein: CASSLSGTSGSRADTQYF
CDR3 DNA: TGCGCCAGCAGCCTTTCCGGGACTAGCGGGAGCAGGGCAGATACGCAGTATTTT

D gene: -
clone size: -
J gene: TRBJ1-1
V gene: TRBV19
CDR3 protein: CASSFGLLGTEAFF
CDR3 DNA: TGTGCCAGTAGTTTTGGACTTTTGGGGACTGAAGCTTTCTTT

D gene: TRBD1
clone size: -
J gene: TRBJ1-6
V gene: TRBV28
CDR3 protein: CVSSSPGDRGSGNNSPLHF
CDR3 DNA: TGTGTCAGCAGTTCCCCGGGGGACAGGGGATCAGGAAATAATTCACCCCTCCACTTT

D gene: TRBD2
clone size: -
J gene: TRBJ2-7
V gene: TRBV9
CDR3 protein: CASSSRTSGYEQYF
CDR3 DNA: TGTGCCAGCAGCTCTAGGACTAGCGGATACGAGCAGTACTTC

D gene: TRBD2
clone size: -
J gene: TRBJ2-1
V gene: TRBV19
CDR3 protein: CASTTIGTSGGNEQFF
CDR3 DNA: TGTGCCAGTACCACGATCGGGACTAGCGGGGGCAATGAGCAGTTCTTC

D gene: -
clone size: -
J gene: TRBJ1-5
V gene: TRBV5-1
CDR3 protein: CASSLGGNSNQPQHF
CDR3 DNA: TGCGCCAGCAGCTTGGGAGGGAATAGCAATCAGCCCCAGCATTTT

D gene: -
clone size: -
J gene: TRBJ1-1
V gene: TRBV5-1
CDR3 protein: CASSFLQPSINTEAFF
CDR3 DNA: TGCGCCAGCAGCTTCCTACAGCCATCCATTAACACTGAAGCTTTCTTT

D gene: -
clone size: -
J gene: TRBJ1-1
V gene: TRBV3-1/TRBV3-2
CDR3 protein: CASSQRDGWGAEAFF
CDR3 DNA: TGTGCCAGCAGCCAGAGGGACGGGTGGGGGGCTGAAGCTTTCTTT

D gene: -
clone size: -
J gene: TRBJ2-2
V gene: TRBV11-2
CDR3 protein: CASIITWGLAGELFF
CDR3 DNA: TGTGCCAGCATCATTACCTGGGGGCTCGCCGGGGAGCTGTTTTTT

D gene: -
clone size: -
J gene: TRBJ2-5
V gene: TRBV10-1
CDR3 protein: CASSAQGSGTQYF
CDR3 DNA: TGCGCCAGCAGTGCGCAGGGGTCAGGGACCCAGTACTTC

D gene: TRBD2
clone size: once
J gene: TRBJ2-1
V gene: TRBV29-1
CDR3 protein: CSVGTSAEDNEQFF
CDR3 DNA: TGCAGCGTCGGGACTAGTGCAGAAGACAATGAGCAGTTCTTC

D gene: -
clone size: few
J gene: TRBJ2-2
V gene: TRBV5-1
CDR3 protein: CASSLALNTGELFF
CDR3 DNA: TGCGCCAGCAGCTTGGCTCTAAACACCGGGGAGCTGTTTTTT

D gene: -
clone size: -
J gene: TRBJ1-1
V gene: TRBV28
CDR3 protein: CASSDTGLTTEAFF
CDR3 DNA: TGTGCCAGCAGCGATACAGGGTTGACCACTGAAGCTTTCTTT

D gene: -
clone size: -
J gene: TRBJ2-7
V gene: TRBV5-1
CDR3 protein: CASSLETGPYEQYF
CDR3 DNA: TGCGCCAGCAGCTTGGAGACAGGCCCCTACGAGCAGTACTTC

D gene: TRBD1
clone size: -
J gene: TRBJ1-6
V gene: TRBV6-5
CDR3 protein: CASSRGQGGSPLHF
CDR3 DNA: TGTGCCAGCAGCCGCGGACAGGGAGGATCACCCCTCCACTTT

D gene: -
clone size: -
J gene: TRBJ2-5
V gene: TRBV21-1
CDR3 protein: CASSKGFAGGQQETQYF
CDR3 DNA: TGTGCCAGCAGCAAAGGATTTGCGGGAGGTCAACAAGAGACCCAGTACTTC

D gene: -
clone size: -
J gene: TRBJ2-6
V gene: TRBV29-1
CDR3 protein: CSVGQASSGANVLTF
CDR3 DNA: TGCAGCGTTGGACAGGCCAGCTCTGGGGCCAACGTCCTGACTTTC

D gene: -
clone size: -
J gene: TRBJ1-4
V gene: TRBV5-1
CDR3 protein: CASSSLPGQSNEKLFF
CDR3 DNA: TGCGCCAGCAGCTCGTTACCTGGACAGAGTAATGAAAAACTGTTTTTT

D gene: -
clone size: -
J gene: TRBJ2-1
V gene: TRBV6-6
CDR3 protein: CASSYTHYLEQFF
CDR3 DNA: TGTGCCAGCAGTTACACCCACTATCTAGAGCAGTTCTTC

D gene: TRBD1
clone size: -
J gene: TRBJ2-1
V gene: TRBV4-1
CDR3 protein: CASRPGTEYNEQFF
CDR3 DNA: TGCGCCAGCAGACCCGGGACAGAATACAATGAGCAGTTCTTC

D gene: -
clone size: once
J gene: TRBJ1-2
V gene: TRBV2
CDR3 protein: CASSGRVDGYTF
CDR3 DNA: TGTGCCAGCAGTGGGAGGGTGGATGGCTACACCTTC